Listed here are 18 T cell receptor beta chains from one sample, sequenced in a study of T cells in Graves' hyperthyroidism and ophthalmopathy. Researchers amplified the TCR beta CDR3 regions from RNA transcripts. HTBI primers were the set used in a first-round RT-PCR of the TCR CDR3. TCRdb independently ran MiXCR on the multiplex PCR reads; one entry per CDR3 protein. The repertoire holds about 58,000 distinct CDR3 sequences, just under 50% seen once, with about an eighth in the top ten. The sequencing sample was made of blood. The source is a woman in her 30s with Graves' ophthalmopathy.

This clonotype was counted many times. This sequence joins TRBV6-4 and TRBJ2-3, with D unclear. CDR1 is MRHNA, CDR2 SNTAGT, per germline. V shed 6 bases and J shed 1 base, with 8 bases lying between them. This CDR3 has 13 amino acids. The CDR3 DNA reads TGTGCCAGCAGAGATCTGGGCACAGATACGCAGTATTTT. Protein: CASRDLGTDTQYF.

CDR3 protein: CASSTIPDRGKDQETQYF. The CDR3 DNA is TGTGCCAGTAGTACAATTCCTGACAGGGGAAAGGACCAAGAGACCCAGTACTTC. V is TRBV19 and J is TRBJ2-5, with TRBD1 identical over 8 bases. V dropped 4 bases and J dropped 0; count of bases not matched to a gene: 13. The CDR3 loop spans 18 amino acids. Germline V CDR1 and CDR2: LNHDA, SQIVND (reference sequence).

The table lists this clonotype with many counts. Written as DNA, the CDR3 is TGTGCCAGCAGCGACAGGGGTATCACAGATACGCAGTATTTT. Its translation is CASSDRGITDTQYF. The gene calls are TRBV2 and TRBJ2-3, with 8 nucleotides matching TRBD1. From germline, CDR1 is SNHLY and CDR2 FYNNEI. The J segment lost 2 bases and the V segment lost 6 bases, leaving 4 bases of the junction unmatched. This CDR3 is built from 14 residues.

The chain carries TRBV19 and TRBJ2-6, with TRBD1 matching over 12 bases. Germline V gene sequence: CDR1 LNHDA, CDR2 SQIVND (reference sequence). J lost 4 bases, V lost 7 bases, and 5 bases had no gene match. The CDR3 totals 16 residues. CDR3 nucleotides: TGTGCCAGTAAGAGGGGACAGGGGGCGGGGGCCAACGTCCTGACTTTC. Its protein is CASKRGQGAGANVLTF.

Many counts were recorded for this clonotype. V usage is TRBV6-6 and J usage is TRBJ2-7; tentative D call: TRBD1 (6 bases). The CDR3 spans 17 residues. V lost 0 bases to trimming and J lost 6 bases, with 21 bases between them. Per the germline V gene, CDR1 is MNHNY and CDR2 is SVGAGI (reference sequence). CDR3 sequence reads: CASSYSIGTRVAGEQYF. CDR3 DNA: TGTGCCAGCAGTTACTCAATCGGGACACGAGTTGCAGGCGAGCAGTACTTC.

This chain connects TRBV29-1 to TRBJ2-5; 10 bases match TRBD1. This CDR3 comprises 12 residues. CDR1 SQVTM and CDR2 ANQGSEA come from the germline V gene. Trimming took 8 bases from V and 4 from J; bases not matched to a gene: 4. The CDR3 bases are TGCAGCTCTCGGACAGGGGGAGAGACCCAGTACTTC. Protein product: CSSRTGGETQYF.

This clonotype was seen ten or more times. The J gene is TRBJ1-5, the V gene TRBV7-8; D unresolved. CDR3 length: 17 amino acids. Germline V gene lookup returns CDR1 SGHVS and CDR2 FQNEAQ. V shed 1 base and J shed 0 bases, with 13 bases lying between them. For the CDR3, the DNA is TGTGCCAGCAGCTTAGGTTTCCGGGGAAATAGCAATCAGCCCCAGCATTTT. It yields the protein CASSLGFRGNSNQPQHF.

A note on this clonotype: Because the CDR3 is missing its conserved closing phenylalanine or tryptophan, this is likely a read error. The chain carries TRBV6-4 and TRBJ2-3, with D possibly matching TRBD2 (6 bases). CDR1 MRHNA and CDR2 SNTAGT come from the germline V gene. CDR3 size: 13 residues. CDR3 residues: CANSGTSTDTQYL. In DNA, the CDR3 is TGTGCCAACAGTGGGACTAGCACAGATACGCAGTATCTT.

About this clonotype: Since the CDR3 does not end with the conserved phenylalanine or tryptophan, this likely comes from a read error. CDR3 in amino acids: CASSEYGEVPSGANVLTV. Here the CDR3 DNA reads TGTGCCAGCAGTGAATATGGAGAGGTCCCCTCTGGGGCCAACGTCCTGACTGTC. The J gene is TRBJ2-6, the V gene TRBV12-3 or TRBV12-4; no clear D gene. Trimming pared 5 bases from V and 0 bases from J, leaving 17 bases between. This CDR3 contains 18 residues.

This clonotype was detected many times. The chain is built from TRBV27 and TRBJ1-6; TRBD1 might be the D (6 bases). V was trimmed by 3 bases and J by 8 bases, leaving 11 bases between them. There are 14 residues in the CDR3. Per the germline V gene, CDR1 is MNHEY and CDR2 is SMNVEV (reference sequence). In nucleotides, the CDR3 is TGTGCCAGCAGTTTGGGGGGCTGGGATTCACCCCTCCACTTT. Its protein product is CASSLGGWDSPLHF.

This clonotype was seen only once. This chain connects TRBV24-1 to TRBJ2-3; 8 bases line up with TRBD1. The trim removed 4 bases at V and 6 bases at J, leaving 8 bases unmatched. The CDR3 consists of 15 residues. CDR1 is KGHDR and CDR2 is SFDVKD in the germline V gene. CDR3 residues: CATSEDRGRSDTQYF. CDR3 nucleotides: TGTGCCACCAGTGAAGACAGGGGACGTTCCGATACGCAGTATTTT.

The chain recombines TRBV29-1 with TRBJ1-2; unclear D gene. The CDR3 length is 13 residues. Deletions cut 3 bases from V and 4 bases from J, with 12 bases between. The germline V gene encodes CDR1 SQVTM and CDR2 ANQGSEA. In DNA form, the CDR3 reads TGCAGCGTTGAGGCTGTCGGGGTCTATGGCTACACCTTC. Residues: CSVEAVGVYGYTF. The full variable domain, with the rest looked up from reference TRBV29-1 and TRBJ1-2, is SAVISQKPSRDICQRGTSLTIQCQVDSQVTMMFWYRQQPGQSLTLIATANQGSEATYESGFVIDKFPISRPNLTFSTLTVSNMSPEDSSIYLCSVEAVGVYGYTFGSGTRLTVV.

This clonotype was seen at least ten times. The chain is built from TRBV27 and TRBJ2-7; D is unresolved. The V and J ends lost 4 bases and 6 bases respectively, with 16 bases between them. There are 14 residues in the CDR3. CDR1 MNHEY and CDR2 SMNVEV come from the germline V gene (reference sequence). The CDR3 protein is CASSSRAWGSEQYF. CDR3 coding DNA: TGTGCCAGCAGTTCACGCGCTTGGGGTAGCGAGCAGTACTTC.

The chain has TRBV2 and TRBJ1-2; 9 bases fit TRBD1. The ends lost 5 bases at V and 4 bases at J; junction bases unmatched: 5. The germline CDR1 and CDR2 sequences are SNHLY and FYNNEI. The CDR3 consists of 14 residues. CDR3 protein: CASSSTGGSYGYTF. The CDR3 DNA follows: TGTGCCAGCAGTTCTACAGGGGGCAGCTATGGCTACACCTTC.

This clonotype appeared a few times. V gene TRBV6-6 combines with J gene TRBJ2-7, with 7 bases that match TRBD1. The ends lost 0 bases at V and 3 bases at J; junction bases unmatched: 5. The V gene's germline CDR1 is MNHNY and CDR2 SVGAGI (reference sequence). The CDR3 covers 15 residues. CDR3 in DNA: TGTGCCAGCAGTTACTCAAAGGGGGCCGTCTACGAGCAGTACTTC. This sequence encodes CASSYSKGAVYEQYF.

This clonotype was seen many times. Possible read error: a much larger clone is one base away. The J gene is TRBJ1-2, the V gene TRBV3-1; TRBD1 is a possible D gene (6 bases). V was shortened by 5 bases and J by 4 bases, with 8 bases between the two germline ends. CDR3 length: 12 amino acids. Looked up from germline, CDR1 is LGHDT and CDR2 is YNNKEL (reference sequence). Here the CDR3 DNA reads TGTGCCAGCAGCGCGGACAGCTATGGCTACACCTTC. Translating it yields CASSADSYGYTF.

This chain joins TRBV20-1 and TRBJ1-1; 8 bases line up with TRBD1. CDR1 and CDR2 from the germline V gene are DFQATT and SNEGSKA (reference sequence). V was pared by 3 bases and J by 8 bases, with 14 bases of the junction left unmatched. The CDR3 covers 15 residues. CDR3 in amino acids: CSASKPGGRGTEAFF. CDR3 DNA sequence: TGCAGTGCTAGCAAGCCAGGGGGCCGCGGGACGGAAGCTTTCTTT.

As to this clonotype: This may stem from a read error, because a much larger clone lies one nucleotide away. This chain joins TRBV14 and TRBJ1-2; unclear D gene. The CDR3 is 11 residues long. V lost 4 bases, J lost 4 bases, and 4 bases lay in between. The germline V gene encodes CDR1 SGHDN and CDR2 FVKESK. The CDR3 is CASSPGYGYTF. The CDR3 DNA is TGTGCCAGCAGCCCCGGCTATGGCTACACCTTC.